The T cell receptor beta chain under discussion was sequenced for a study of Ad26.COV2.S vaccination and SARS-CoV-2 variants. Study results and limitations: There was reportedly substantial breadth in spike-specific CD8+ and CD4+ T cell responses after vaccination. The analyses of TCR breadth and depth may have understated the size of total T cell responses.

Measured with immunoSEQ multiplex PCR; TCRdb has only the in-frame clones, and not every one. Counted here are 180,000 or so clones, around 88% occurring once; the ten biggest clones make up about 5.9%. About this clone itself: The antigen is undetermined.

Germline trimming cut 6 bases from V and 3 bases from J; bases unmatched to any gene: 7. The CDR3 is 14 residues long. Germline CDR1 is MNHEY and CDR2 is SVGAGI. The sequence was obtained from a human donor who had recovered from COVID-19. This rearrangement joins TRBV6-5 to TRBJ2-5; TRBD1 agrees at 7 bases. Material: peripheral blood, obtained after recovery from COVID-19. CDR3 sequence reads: CASSAMGQKETQYF. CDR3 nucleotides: TGTGCCAGCAGCGCCATGGGACAGAAAGAGACCCAGTACTTC.